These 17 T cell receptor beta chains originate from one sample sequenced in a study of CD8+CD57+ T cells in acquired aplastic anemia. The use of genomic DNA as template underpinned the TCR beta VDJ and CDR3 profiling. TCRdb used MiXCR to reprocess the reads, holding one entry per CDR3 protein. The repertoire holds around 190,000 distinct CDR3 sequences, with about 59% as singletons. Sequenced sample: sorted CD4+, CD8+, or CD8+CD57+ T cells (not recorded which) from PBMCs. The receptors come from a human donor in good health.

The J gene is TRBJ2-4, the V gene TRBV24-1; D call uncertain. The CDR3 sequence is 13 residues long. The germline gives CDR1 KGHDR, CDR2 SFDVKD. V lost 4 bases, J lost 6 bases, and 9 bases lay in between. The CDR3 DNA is TGTGCCACCAGTGAAGCAGGTATAAACATTCAGTACTTC. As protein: CATSEAGINIQYF.

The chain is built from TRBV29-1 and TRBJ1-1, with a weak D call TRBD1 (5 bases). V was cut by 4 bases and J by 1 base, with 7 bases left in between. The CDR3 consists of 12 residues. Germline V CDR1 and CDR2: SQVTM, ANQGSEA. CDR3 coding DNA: TGCAGCGTTGTTACAGGGAACACTGAAGCTTTCTTT. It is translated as CSVVTGNTEAFF.

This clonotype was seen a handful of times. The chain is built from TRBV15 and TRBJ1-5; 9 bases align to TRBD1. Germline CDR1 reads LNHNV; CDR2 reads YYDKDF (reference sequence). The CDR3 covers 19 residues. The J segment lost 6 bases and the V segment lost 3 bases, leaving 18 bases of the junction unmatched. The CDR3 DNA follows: TGTGCCACCAGCAGGCCCGCGAGGGGGACAGGGTGGGACGGTCAGCCCCAGCATTTT. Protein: CATSRPARGTGWDGQPQHF.

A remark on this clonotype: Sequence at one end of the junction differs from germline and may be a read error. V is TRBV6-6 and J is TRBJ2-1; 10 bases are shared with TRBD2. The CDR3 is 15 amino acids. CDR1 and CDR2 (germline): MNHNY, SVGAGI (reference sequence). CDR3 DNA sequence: TGTGCCAGCAGTTACGGTCAAGCGGGAGGGAATGAGCAGCTCTTC. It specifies CASSYGQAGGNEQLF.

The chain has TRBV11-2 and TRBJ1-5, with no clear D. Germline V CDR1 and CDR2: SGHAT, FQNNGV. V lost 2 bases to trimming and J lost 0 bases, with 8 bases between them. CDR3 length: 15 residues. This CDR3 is CASSLQAHSNQPQHF. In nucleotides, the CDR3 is TGTGCCAGCAGCTTACAGGCTCATAGCAATCAGCCCCAGCATTTT.

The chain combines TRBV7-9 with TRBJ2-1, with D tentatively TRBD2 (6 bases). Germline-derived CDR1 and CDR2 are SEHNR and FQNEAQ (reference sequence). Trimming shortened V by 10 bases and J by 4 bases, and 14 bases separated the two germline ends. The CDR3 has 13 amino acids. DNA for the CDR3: TGTGCCACCAATTCCGGGGGTTACAATGAGCAGTTCTTC. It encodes CATNSGGYNEQFF.

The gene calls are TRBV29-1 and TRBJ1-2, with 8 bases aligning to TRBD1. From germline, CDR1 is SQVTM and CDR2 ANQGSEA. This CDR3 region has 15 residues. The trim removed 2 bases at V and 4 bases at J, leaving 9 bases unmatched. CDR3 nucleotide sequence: TGCAGCGTTGAATGGGCAGGGGGCTTTGGCTATGGCTACACCTTC. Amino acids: CSVEWAGGFGYGYTF.

CDR3 in DNA: TGTGCCAGCAGCCAACAGGGGGCAGATACGCAGTATTTT. It codes for CASSQQGADTQYF. The chain is built from TRBV7-6 and TRBJ2-3, with 8 bases matching TRBD1. The CDR3 consists of 13 residues. Germline lookup yields CDR1 SGHVS and CDR2 FNYEAQ. Unmatched junction bases numbered 2, after V lost 5 bases and J lost 4 bases.

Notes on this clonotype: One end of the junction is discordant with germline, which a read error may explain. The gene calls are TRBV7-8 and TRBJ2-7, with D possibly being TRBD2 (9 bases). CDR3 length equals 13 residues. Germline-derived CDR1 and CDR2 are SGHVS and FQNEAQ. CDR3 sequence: CASSSSSGDRINF. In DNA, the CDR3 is TGTGCCAGCAGCTCGTCTAGCGGGGACAGGATCAACTTC.

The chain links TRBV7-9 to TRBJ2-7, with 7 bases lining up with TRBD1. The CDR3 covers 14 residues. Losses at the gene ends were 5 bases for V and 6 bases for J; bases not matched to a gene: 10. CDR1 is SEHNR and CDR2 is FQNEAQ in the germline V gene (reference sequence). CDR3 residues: CASSPRQGLSEQYF. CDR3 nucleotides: TGTGCCAGCAGCCCGAGACAGGGTTTATCCGAGCAGTACTTC.

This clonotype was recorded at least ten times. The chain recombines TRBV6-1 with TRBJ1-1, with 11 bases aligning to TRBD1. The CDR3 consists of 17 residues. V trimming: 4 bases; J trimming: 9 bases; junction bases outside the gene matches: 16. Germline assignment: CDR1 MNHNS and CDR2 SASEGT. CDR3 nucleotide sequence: TGTGCCAGCAGTGGAATTGGGGACAGGGGGGCCGAGGGGAAAGCTTTCTTT. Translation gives CASSGIGDRGAEGKAFF.

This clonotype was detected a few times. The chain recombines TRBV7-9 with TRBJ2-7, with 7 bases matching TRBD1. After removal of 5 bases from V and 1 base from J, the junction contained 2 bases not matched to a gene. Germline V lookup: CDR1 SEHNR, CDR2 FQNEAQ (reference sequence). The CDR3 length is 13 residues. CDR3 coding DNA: TGTGCCAGCAGCCCGACAGGGTCCTACGAGCAGTACTTC. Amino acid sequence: CASSPTGSYEQYF. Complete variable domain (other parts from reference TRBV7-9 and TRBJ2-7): DTGVSQNPRHKITKRGQNVTFRCDPISEHNRLYWYRQTLGQGPEFLTYFQNEAQLEKSRLLSDRFSAERPKGSFSTLEIQRTEQGDSAMYLCASSPTGSYEQYFGPGTRLTVT.

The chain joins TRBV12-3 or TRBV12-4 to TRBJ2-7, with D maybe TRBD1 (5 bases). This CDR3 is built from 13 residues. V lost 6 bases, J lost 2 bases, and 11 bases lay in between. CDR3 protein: CASRNQGTYEQYF. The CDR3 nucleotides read TGTGCCAGCAGAAATCAGGGAACCTACGAGCAGTACTTC.

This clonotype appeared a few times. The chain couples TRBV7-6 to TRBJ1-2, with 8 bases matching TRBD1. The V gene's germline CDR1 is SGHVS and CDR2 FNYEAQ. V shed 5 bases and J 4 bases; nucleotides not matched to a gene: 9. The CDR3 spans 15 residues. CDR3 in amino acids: CASSISGGASYGYTF. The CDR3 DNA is TGTGCCAGCAGCATTTCAGGGGGCGCAAGCTATGGCTACACCTTC.

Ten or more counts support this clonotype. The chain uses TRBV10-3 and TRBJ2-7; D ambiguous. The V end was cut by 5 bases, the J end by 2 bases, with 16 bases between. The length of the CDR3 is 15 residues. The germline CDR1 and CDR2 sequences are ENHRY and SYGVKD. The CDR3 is CAISTNVVPPYEQYF. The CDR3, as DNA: TGTGCCATCAGTACTAACGTAGTTCCCCCCTACGAGCAGTACTTC.

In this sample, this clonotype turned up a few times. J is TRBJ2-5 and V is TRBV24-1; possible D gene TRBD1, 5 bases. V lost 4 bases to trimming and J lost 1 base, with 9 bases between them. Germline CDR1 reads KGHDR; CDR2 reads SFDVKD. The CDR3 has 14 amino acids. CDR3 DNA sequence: TGTGCCACCAGTGAGTATCAGGGCCAAGAGACCCAGTACTTC. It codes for CATSEYQGQETQYF.

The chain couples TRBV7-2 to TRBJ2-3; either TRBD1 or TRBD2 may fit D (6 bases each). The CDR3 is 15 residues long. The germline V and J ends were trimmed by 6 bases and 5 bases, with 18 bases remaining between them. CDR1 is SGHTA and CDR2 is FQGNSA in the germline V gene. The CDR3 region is CASSRGLSGGDTQYF. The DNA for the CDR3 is TGTGCCAGCAGTAGGGGGTTGTCCGGGGGAGATACGCAGTATTTT.